This T cell receptor (beta chain) was sequenced in a study of blood T cell repertoires in COVID-19. Across the whole study: Some COVID-19 samples were acute and others convalescent; all came from the United States, Italy and Spain. Sources were T cells, B-cell-depleted T cells, or PBMCs; the material itself was cDNA or gDNA.

CDR3 length equals 15 residues. V was cut by 4 bases and J by 0 bases, with 12 bases left in between. The germline V gene encodes CDR1 LGHDT and CDR2 YNNKEL (reference sequence). In the authors' methods: Cell counts per sample came from amplifying reference gene primers. The method was immunoSEQ multiplex PCR; TCRdb's version includes in-frame clones alone and lacks a portion of them. V and J calls and clone size are copied from that table; D and trimming were computed from the DNA. The sample contains 130,000 or so clones, approximately 90% of which appear only once. V usage is TRBV3-1 (or the pseudogene TRBV3-2) and J usage is TRBJ1-2; a possible D gene is TRBD1 (5 bases). This receptor was taken from a human donor in a cohort sampled during active COVID-19. The sample was peripheral blood. The CDR3 DNA reads as TGTGCCAGCAGCCTCACCCAGGGTTCTAACTATGGCTACACCTTC. This sequence encodes CASSLTQGSNYGYTF.